This T cell receptor beta chain is from a study of cytomegalovirus exposure and HLA in healthy donors (dated by TCRdb to the late 2010s). About the full investigation: An earlier analysis of several hundred of the donors reported around 280 Gb of sequence data and roughly 120 million unique TCR beta sequences obtained from roughly 180 million T cells. An early release that covered about 600 HLA-typed donors contained 250 to 350 gigabases of sequencing data and tens of millions of unique TCR sequences. Of the 350 to 450 genotyped donors, 81% fell in the genetic ancestry cluster associated with self-reported Caucasian donors. The aim of the study was to test whether cataloging public T cell receptors could identify signatures of past pathogen exposure. The study profiled the T cell repertoires of fewer than 850 subjects by immunosequencing and related them to cytomegalovirus serostatus. A separate validation cohort of 100 to 150 different subjects was used in addition to the approximately 670-subject first cohort. High-throughput TCR immunosequencing, statistical association of individual TCRs with disease status, and machine learning were combined to predict cytomegalovirus infection status. A later analysis re-examined previously published TCR beta repertoires from 610 or so donors and added high-resolution HLA genotyping to investigate patterns of TCR occurrence. Rather than drawing on any new phenotypic data, the later analysis identified candidate immune exposures from TCR beta sequences and the way those sequences occurred across donors. In an earlier analysis of roughly 580 of the donors, high-throughput TCR beta sequencing was used to judge whether each TCR beta V gene segment behaved as functional or pseudogenic. Donor age, sex, ethnicity and CMV serostatus were compiled together with the repertoire data. A later genetic analysis used genome-wide SNP genotypes for about 55% of the 666 donors, treating that subset as a discovery cohort. Every discovery cohort repertoire had been produced on one sequencing platform. HLA typing included class I and class II loci at four-digit resolution. Typing coverage differed by locus: A, B, C, DRB1 and DQB1 were typed in about 620-630 donors, DQA1 in approximately 520, DPA1 in 600 to 610, and DPB1 in roughly 470. Several DR-DQ haplotypes were treated as single units for association and clustering because of strong linkage in the cohort. On average, about 240,000 unique TCR beta nucleotide sequences were sequenced per donor among 398 genotyped donors of the cohort, with roughly 18% of those sequences being non-productive.

Study-wide conclusions, independent of this receptor: The only immune exposure information available for the cohort was CMV serostatus. A later analysis associated 15,000 to 20,000 TCR beta sequences with specific HLA alleles at a false discovery rate of 0.05. In both the original and validation cohorts, the classifier was reported to diagnose cytomegalovirus status with high specificity and sensitivity. Three of the identified cytomegalovirus-associated TCR beta chains were confirmed in vitro to be specific for cytomegalovirus antigens. An association between a missense DCLRE1C variant and V-gene and J-gene trimming of TCR beta chains was found in a later genetic analysis and replicated in an independent cohort. Only TCR beta chains were sequenced in this cohort, and the absence of alpha or paired-chain data limited detectable features. A later analysis found that most CMV-associated TCR beta chains appeared HLA-restricted, with HLA associations seemingly driven largely by CMV exposure. In an earlier analysis of some 500 of the donors, most TCR beta V segments appeared in productive rearrangements about 87% or about 30% of the time, broadly matching IMGT annotations. According to the authors, the approach could potentially be generalized to other disease states and immunological phenotypes. The sequencing pipeline was judged likely to have produced a cluster of highly shared sequence variants as a technical artifact. When HLA alleles, especially DR and DQ, strongly co-occurred, attributing TCR associations to individual alleles was difficult. A further reported finding was that TCR beta sequences accurately predicted the HLA-A and HLA-B alleles for most subjects in the first cohort. According to a later genetic analysis, donors in an Asian-associated ancestry cluster had fewer N-insertions in productive TCRs than the approximately 630-donor mean. Linkage disequilibrium might explain the correlated functional status among segregating V segments, but an unknown experimental factor could not be ruled out. Some IMGT-functional V segments, including TRBV6-2 and TRBV6-3, could not be distinguished by the 87-base-pair reads and were therefore excluded. The presence/absence analyses assumed that sequencing depth was roughly uniform across donors, and that assumption may not be true. The study listed 164 TCR beta chains as associated with cytomegalovirus. Because counts were too low, about 15 rarely observed V segments, including chromosome 9 orphons, were left out of the earlier analysis of a few hundred of the donors. A later analysis found that TCR association rates varied across HLA loci, with DRB1 alleles showing the most associated TCRs and HLA-C alleles the fewest. Most TCR sequences were seen in very few donors, while some public TCRs were found in many individuals. Because some donors lacked HLA typing at each locus, the association tests relied only on the typed subset. Compared with equally common non-associated chains, HLA-associated TCR beta chains in a later analysis were more clonally expanded and had lower generation probabilities. In a later analysis, several top co-occurrence clusters were reported to appear linked to parvovirus B19, influenza, CMV and Epstein-Barr virus.

Library generation was performed with the immunoSEQ multiplex PCR assay. For the multiplex PCR, a mixture combining 60 forward primers for TCR Vbeta segments and 13 reverse primers for TCR Jbeta segments was used. The CDR3 region of rearranged TCR beta genes was amplified from genomic DNA by a multiplex PCR assay. On the Illumina HiSeq System, the amplified TCR beta libraries were sequenced as 87-base-pair reads. As for the original processing: Across the 670 or so repertoires, a later analysis counted some 80 million unique TCR beta chains, about 10 million of which were shared by at least two donors. To remove PCR and sequencing errors, raw reads were error-corrected and collapsed into unique sequences using a nearest-neighbor algorithm that merged closely related sequences. V, D and J gene segments were assigned by aligning CDR3 sequences to IMGT reference sequences. For a sequence to be retained, a match of at least six nucleotides to both a V gene segment and a J gene segment was required. A rearrangement was called productive if the CDR3 had no stop codons and remained in frame with V and J, and every other rearrangement was called non-productive. CDR3 was defined by IMGT convention, running from the second conserved V-encoded cysteine to the conserved J-encoded phenylalanine. Sequences without an unambiguous match to a single V gene segment were excluded from the earlier analysis of about 600 of the donors. An earlier analysis of around 600 of the donors classified V segments as functional when productive rearrangements were above 56.7% and as segregating when the standard deviation between donors was above 5%. To diagnose cytomegalovirus status from the catalog of TCR beta chain sequences, a statistical classification framework was built. In a later analysis, V and J genes were assigned by comparing TCR nucleotide sequences against IMGT/GENE-DB human TR gene sequences. In a later analysis, CDR3 sequences and most-parsimonious VDJ recombination scenarios were assigned using the TCRdist pipeline. In a later analysis, each TCR beta chain was defined by its CDR3 amino acid sequence together with its V-gene family, and reads without a unique V-gene family were excluded. As a way to deal with suspected cross-contamination and a sequencing artifact, a later analysis dropped roughly 620 nucleotide sequences that were highly shared and had low generation probability. In a later analysis, a clonal expansion index for each public chain was calculated from normalized within-repertoire ranks of inferred template counts. Generation probabilities in a later analysis came from a VDJ recombination model fitted to out-of-frame rearrangements, and those results were checked against IGoR. In a later analysis, TCR-TCR, TCR-HLA and TCR-CMV co-occurrence was scored with hypergeometric tests, and a repertoire-size bias correction was applied to TCR pairs. A later analysis estimated false discovery rates by permuting HLA or CMV assignments 20 times. A later analysis grouped co-occurring TCRs with DBSCAN, adding TCRdist sequence similarity when clustering within HLA-allele-positive subsets. For co-occurrence clustering, repertoires with fewer than 30,000 or more than 120,000 public chains were excluded, along with five repertoires with anomalous nucleotide sharing. The table comes from immuneACCESS by way of TCRdb, which keeps in-frame sequences with V and J called. Part of the clones is missing from these tables; in studies checked, under half for an unresolved V gene and the rest for unknown reasons. V, J and clone size are taken as reported in that table, and D and trimming were inferred from the DNA itself. The sample has about 88,000 clones on record. In total, the top ten clones hold about 5.9% of the sample.

Details on this clone: The clone's antigen remains unknown.

Trimming removed 1 base from V and 10 bases from J, leaving 11 bases between the germline ends. CDR1 and CDR2, looked up from the germline V gene, are MDHEN and SYDVKM. There are 14 amino acids in the CDR3, from cysteine to phenylalanine inclusive. Only CDR3 DNA is held: 42 bases, read in frame from base 1. The cohort was made up of hundreds of healthy bone marrow donors. At the time of sampling, every cohort member was nominally healthy, though immune exposures that went unrecorded were likely present. The donor was CMV seropositive and belonged to the group of about 290 seropositive cohort members. Each donor provided a peripheral blood sample, and peripheral blood mononuclear cells were used for TCR beta sequencing. Genomic DNA extraction from the blood cell samples was performed with the Qiagen DNeasy Blood Extraction Kit.

The V gene is TRBV28 and the J gene is TRBJ1-6, with the D gene not confidently named. This TCR came from a girl aged 5-17 years in good health and CMV-seropositive. The specimen was PBMCs. The DNA sequence is as follows: TGTGCCAGCAGTTTATCGACTACCCAATCACCCCTCCACTTT. It translates as CASSLSTTQSPLHF.